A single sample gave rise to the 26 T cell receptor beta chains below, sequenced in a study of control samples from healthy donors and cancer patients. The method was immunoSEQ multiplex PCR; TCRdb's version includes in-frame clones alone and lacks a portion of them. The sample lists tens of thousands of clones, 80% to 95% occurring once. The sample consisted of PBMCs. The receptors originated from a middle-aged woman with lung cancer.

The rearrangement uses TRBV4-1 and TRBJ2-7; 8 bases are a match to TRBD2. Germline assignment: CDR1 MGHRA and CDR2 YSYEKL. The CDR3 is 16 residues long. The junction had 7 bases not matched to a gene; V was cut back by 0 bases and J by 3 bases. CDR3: CASSQETERGSYEQYF. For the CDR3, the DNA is TGCGCCAGCAGCCAAGAAACGGAGCGGGGGAGCTACGAGCAGTACTTC.

DNA for the CDR3: TGTGCCTGGAGACGACAGGGGCTCAATGAGCAGTTCTTC. This sequence encodes CAWRRQGLNEQFF. This chain links TRBV30 with TRBJ2-1, with 8 bases that match TRBD1. The ends lost 3 bases at V and 6 bases at J; junction bases unmatched: 4. Germline assignment: CDR1 GTSNPN and CDR2 SVGIG (reference sequence). The CDR3 covers 13 residues.

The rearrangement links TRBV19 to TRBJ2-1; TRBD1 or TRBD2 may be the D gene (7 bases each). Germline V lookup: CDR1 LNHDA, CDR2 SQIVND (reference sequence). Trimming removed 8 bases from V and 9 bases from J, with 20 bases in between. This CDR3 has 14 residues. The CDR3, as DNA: TGTGCCAGTGCCCAGGGGGACTATTACGGTGAGCAGTTCTTC. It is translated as CASAQGDYYGEQFF.

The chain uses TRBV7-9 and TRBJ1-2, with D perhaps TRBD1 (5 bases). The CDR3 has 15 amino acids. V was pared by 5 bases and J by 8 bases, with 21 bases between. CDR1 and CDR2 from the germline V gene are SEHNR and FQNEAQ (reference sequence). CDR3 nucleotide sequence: TGTGCCAGCAGCATCTCTGTGGGGGGGAGCGGCGGCTACACCTTC. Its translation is CASSISVGGSGGYTF.

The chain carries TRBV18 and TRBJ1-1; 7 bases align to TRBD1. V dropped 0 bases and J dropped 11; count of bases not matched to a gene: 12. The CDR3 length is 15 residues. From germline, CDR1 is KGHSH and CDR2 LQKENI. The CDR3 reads CASSPPAGQAERAFF. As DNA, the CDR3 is TGTGCCAGCTCACCACCGGCTGGACAGGCGGAGCGGGCTTTCTTT.

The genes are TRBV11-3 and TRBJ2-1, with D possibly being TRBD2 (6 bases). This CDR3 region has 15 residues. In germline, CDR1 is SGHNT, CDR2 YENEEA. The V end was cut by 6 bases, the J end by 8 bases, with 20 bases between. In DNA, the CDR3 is TGTGCCAGCAGTCGGGGGACCCTAGGAAGAGATGAGCAGTTCTTC. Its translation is CASSRGTLGRDEQFF.

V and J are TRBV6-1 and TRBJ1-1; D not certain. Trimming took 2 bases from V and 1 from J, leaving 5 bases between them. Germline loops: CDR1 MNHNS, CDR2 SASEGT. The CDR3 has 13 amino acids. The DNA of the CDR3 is TGTGCCAGCAGTGAAATCACGAACACTGAAGCTTTCTTT. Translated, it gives CASSEITNTEAFF.

CDR3: CASSLGGLNSPLHF. In DNA, the CDR3 is TGTGCCAGCAGTTTGGGGGGCCTGAATTCACCCCTCCACTTT. The chain recombines TRBV27 with TRBJ1-6, with a tentative D call TRBD1 (6 bases). The CDR3 spans 14 residues. Germline V lookup: CDR1 MNHEY, CDR2 SMNVEV (reference sequence). V gave up 3 bases and J gave up 7 bases, with 10 bases separating them.

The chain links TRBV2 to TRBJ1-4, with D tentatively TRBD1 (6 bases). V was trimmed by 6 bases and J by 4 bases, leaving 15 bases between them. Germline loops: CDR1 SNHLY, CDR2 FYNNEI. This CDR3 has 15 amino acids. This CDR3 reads CASRFRPGDNEKLFF. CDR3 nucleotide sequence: TGTGCCAGCAGGTTCCGACCAGGGGATAATGAAAAACTGTTTTTT.

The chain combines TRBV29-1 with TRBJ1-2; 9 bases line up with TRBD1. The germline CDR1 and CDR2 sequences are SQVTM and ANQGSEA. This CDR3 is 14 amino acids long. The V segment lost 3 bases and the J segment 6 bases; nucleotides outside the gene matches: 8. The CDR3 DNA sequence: TGCAGCGTTGAGGGGACAGGGACCCTCCATGGCTACACCTTC. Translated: CSVEGTGTLHGYTF. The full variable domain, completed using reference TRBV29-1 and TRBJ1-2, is SAVISQKPSRDICQRGTSLTIQCQVDSQVTMMFWYRQQPGQSLTLIATANQGSEATYESGFVIDKFPISRPNLTFSTLTVSNMSPEDSSIYLCSVEGTGTLHGYTFGSGTRLTVV.

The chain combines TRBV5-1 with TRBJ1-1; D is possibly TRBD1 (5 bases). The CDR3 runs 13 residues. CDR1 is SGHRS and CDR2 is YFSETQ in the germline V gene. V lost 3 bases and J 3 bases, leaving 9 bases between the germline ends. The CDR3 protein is CASSSLQDTEAFF. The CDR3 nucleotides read TGCGCCAGCAGCTCCTTACAGGACACTGAAGCTTTCTTT.

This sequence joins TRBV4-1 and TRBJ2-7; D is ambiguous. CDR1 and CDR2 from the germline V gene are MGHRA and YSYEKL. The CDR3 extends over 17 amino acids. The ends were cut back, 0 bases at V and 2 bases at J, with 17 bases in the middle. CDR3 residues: CASSQDLGDTDPYEQYF. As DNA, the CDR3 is TGCGCCAGCAGCCAAGATCTAGGAGACACCGATCCCTACGAGCAGTACTTC.

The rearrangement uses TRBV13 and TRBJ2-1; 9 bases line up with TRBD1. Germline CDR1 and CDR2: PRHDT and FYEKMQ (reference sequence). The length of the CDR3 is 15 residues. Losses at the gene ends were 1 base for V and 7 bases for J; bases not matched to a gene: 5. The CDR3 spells CASSLVQGAGNEQFF. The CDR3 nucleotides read TGTGCCAGCAGCTTAGTACAGGGGGCGGGAAATGAGCAGTTCTTC.

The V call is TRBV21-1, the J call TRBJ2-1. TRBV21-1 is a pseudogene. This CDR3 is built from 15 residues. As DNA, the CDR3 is TGTGCCAGCAGCAAAAGGGAGGGGACAGACAATGAGCAGTTCTTC. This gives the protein CASSKREGTDNEQFF.

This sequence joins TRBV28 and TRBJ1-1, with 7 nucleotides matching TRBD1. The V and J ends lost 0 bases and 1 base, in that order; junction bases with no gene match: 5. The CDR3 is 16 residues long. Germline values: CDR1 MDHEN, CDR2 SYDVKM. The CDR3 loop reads CASSLWLGDRNTEAFF. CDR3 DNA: TGTGCCAGCAGTTTATGGTTGGGGGACAGGAACACTGAAGCTTTCTTT.

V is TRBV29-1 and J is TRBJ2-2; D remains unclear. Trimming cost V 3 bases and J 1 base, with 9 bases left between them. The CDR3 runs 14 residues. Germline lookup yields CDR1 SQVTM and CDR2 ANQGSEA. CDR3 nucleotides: TGCAGCGTTGAGTGGTTGCAGAACACCGGGGAGCTGTTTTTT. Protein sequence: CSVEWLQNTGELFF.

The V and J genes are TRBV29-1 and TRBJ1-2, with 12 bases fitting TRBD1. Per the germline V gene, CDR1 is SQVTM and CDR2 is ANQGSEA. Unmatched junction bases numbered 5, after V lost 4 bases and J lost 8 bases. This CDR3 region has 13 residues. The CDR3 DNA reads TGCAGCGTTGTGGGACAGGGGGCTTGGGGCTACACCTTC. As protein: CSVVGQGAWGYTF.

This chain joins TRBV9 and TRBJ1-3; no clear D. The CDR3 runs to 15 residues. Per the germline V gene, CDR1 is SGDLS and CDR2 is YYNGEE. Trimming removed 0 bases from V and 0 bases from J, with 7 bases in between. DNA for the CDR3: TGTGCCAGCAGCGTAGGCGGAAGCTCTGGAAACACCATATATTTT. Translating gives CASSVGGSSGNTIYF.

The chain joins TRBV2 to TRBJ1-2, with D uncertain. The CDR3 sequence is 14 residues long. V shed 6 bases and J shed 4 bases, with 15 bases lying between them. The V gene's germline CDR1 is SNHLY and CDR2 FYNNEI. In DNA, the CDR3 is TGTGCCAGCAGCCTCTTGGGAACCCTCTATGGCTACACCTTC. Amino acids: CASSLLGTLYGYTF. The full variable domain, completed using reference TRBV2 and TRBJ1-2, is EPEVTQTPSHQVTQMGQEVILRCVPISNHLYFYWYRQILGQKVEFLVSFYNNEISEKSEIFDDQFSVERPDGSNFTLKIRSTKLEDSAMYFCASSLLGTLYGYTFGSGTRLTVV.

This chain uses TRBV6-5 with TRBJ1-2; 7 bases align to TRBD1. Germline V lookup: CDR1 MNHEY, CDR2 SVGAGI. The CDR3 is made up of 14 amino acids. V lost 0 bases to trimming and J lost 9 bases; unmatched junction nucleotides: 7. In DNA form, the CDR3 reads TGTGCCAGCAGTTACTCGATCCAGGGGGGGAGCTACACCTTC. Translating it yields CASSYSIQGGSYTF.

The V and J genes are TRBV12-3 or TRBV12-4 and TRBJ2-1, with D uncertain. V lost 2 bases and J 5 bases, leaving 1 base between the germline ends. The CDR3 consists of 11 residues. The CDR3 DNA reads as TGTGCCAGCAGTTTAAACAATGAGCAGTTCTTC. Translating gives CASSLNNEQFF.

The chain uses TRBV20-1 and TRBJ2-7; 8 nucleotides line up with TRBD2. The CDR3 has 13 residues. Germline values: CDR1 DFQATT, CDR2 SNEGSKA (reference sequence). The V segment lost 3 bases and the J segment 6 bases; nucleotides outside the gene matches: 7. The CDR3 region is CSASTGGLFEQYF. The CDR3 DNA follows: TGCAGTGCTAGTACGGGGGGGCTCTTCGAGCAGTACTTC.

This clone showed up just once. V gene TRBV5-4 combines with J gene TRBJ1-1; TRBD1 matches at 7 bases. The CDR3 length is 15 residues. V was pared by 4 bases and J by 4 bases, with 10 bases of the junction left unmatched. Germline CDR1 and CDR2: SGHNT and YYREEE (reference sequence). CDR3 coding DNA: TGTGCCAGCAGCCCCGCCAGGGGGATGAGCACTGAAGCTTTCTTT. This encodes CASSPARGMSTEAFF.

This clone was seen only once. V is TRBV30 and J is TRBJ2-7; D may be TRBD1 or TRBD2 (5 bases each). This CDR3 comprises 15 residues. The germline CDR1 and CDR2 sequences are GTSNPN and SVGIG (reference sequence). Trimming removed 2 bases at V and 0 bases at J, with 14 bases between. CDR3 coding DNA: TGTGCCTGGAGTATCCCTCGGGGCAGCTCCTACGAGCAGTACTTC. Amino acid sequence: CAWSIPRGSSYEQYF.

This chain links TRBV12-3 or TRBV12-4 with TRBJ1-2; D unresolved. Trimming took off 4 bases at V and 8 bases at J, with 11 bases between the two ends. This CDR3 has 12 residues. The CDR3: CASSSLTLGYTF. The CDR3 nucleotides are TGTGCCAGCAGTTCCCTAACATTGGGCTACACCTTC.

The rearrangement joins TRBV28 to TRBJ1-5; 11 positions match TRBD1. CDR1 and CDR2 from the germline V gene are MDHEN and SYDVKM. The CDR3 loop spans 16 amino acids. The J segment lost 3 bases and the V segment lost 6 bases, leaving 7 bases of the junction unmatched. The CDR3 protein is CASRLDRGHINQPQHF. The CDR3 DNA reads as TGTGCCAGCAGGTTGGACAGGGGGCATATCAATCAGCCCCAGCATTTT.